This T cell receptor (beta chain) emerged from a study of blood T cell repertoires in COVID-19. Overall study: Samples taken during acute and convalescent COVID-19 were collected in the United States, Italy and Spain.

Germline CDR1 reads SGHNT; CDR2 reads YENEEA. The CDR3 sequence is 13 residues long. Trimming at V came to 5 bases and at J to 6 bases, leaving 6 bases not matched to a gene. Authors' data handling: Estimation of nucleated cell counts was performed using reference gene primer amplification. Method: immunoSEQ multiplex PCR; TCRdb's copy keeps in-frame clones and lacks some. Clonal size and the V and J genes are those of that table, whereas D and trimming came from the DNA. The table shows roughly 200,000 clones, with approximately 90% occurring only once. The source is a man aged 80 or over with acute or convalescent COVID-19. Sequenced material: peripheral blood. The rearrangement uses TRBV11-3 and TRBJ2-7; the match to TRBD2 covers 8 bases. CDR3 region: CASSPGGSSEQYF. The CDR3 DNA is TGTGCCAGCAGCCCGGGGGGGAGTTCCGAGCAGTACTTC.